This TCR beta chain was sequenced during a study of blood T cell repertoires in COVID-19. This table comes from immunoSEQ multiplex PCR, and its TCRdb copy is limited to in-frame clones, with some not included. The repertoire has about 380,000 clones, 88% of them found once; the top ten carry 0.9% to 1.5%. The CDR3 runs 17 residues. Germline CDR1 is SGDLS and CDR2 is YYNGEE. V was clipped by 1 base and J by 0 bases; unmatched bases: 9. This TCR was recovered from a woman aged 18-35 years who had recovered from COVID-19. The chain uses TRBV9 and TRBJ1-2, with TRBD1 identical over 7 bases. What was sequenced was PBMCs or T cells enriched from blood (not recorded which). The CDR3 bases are TGTGCCAGCAGCGTAAACCGACAGGGCACTTCTAACTATGGCTACACCTTC. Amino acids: CASSVNRQGTSNYGYTF.